The source of this T cell receptor beta chain is a study of cytomegalovirus exposure and HLA in healthy donors listed by TCRdb under 2017. Broadly, across the study: An earlier analysis of 587 of the donors reported 250 to 300 Gb of sequence data and around 120 million unique TCR beta sequences from approximately 180 million T cells. About 300 gigabases of sequencing data and around 85 million unique TCR sequences made up an early release that covered nearly 650 HLA-typed donors. Among the roughly 400 genotyped donors, roughly 80% belonged to the genetic ancestry cluster associated with self-reported Caucasian donors. The study aimed to test whether cataloging public T cell receptors could reveal signatures of past pathogen exposure. Using immunosequencing, the study profiled T cell repertoires from 500 to 800 subjects and related those repertoires to cytomegalovirus serostatus. Along with the approximately 650-subject first cohort, a separate validation cohort of 120 different subjects was used. To predict cytomegalovirus infection status, the study brought together high-throughput TCR immunosequencing, statistical association of individual TCRs with disease status, and machine learning. In a later analysis, previously published TCR beta repertoires from 550 to 700 donors were re-analyzed and high-resolution HLA genotyping was added so that TCR occurrence patterns could be studied. Rather than drawing on any new phenotypic data, the later analysis identified candidate immune exposures from TCR beta sequences and the way those sequences occurred across donors. An earlier analysis of 587 of the donors used high-throughput TCR beta sequencing to judge whether each TCR beta V gene segment behaved as functional or pseudogenic. Donor age, sex, ethnicity and CMV serostatus were compiled together with the repertoire data. A later genetic analysis took genome-wide SNP genotypes for about 65% of the 666 donors and used that subset as a discovery cohort. Every discovery cohort repertoire had been produced on one sequencing platform. Class I and class II HLA loci were covered by the typing at four-digit resolution. The number of typed donors differed by locus: roughly 629-630 for A, B, C, DRB1 and DQB1; 500 to 550 for DQA1; around 610 for DPA1; and 450 to 480 for DPB1. Several DR-DQ haplotypes were handled as single units for association and clustering, since linkage in the cohort was strong. Among 300 to 450 genotyped donors of the cohort, an average of approximately 240,000 unique TCR beta nucleotide sequences were sequenced per donor, approximately 20% of them non-productive. Results and caveats for the whole study, not just this receptor: When HLA alleles, especially DR and DQ, strongly co-occurred, TCR associations were difficult to assign to individual alleles. In vitro tests confirmed that a few of the cytomegalovirus-associated TCR beta chains recognize cytomegalovirus antigens. In an earlier analysis of roughly 500 of the donors, most TCR beta V segments appeared in productive rearrangements about 87% or about 30% of the time, broadly matching IMGT annotations. Only TCR beta chains were sequenced in this cohort, and the absence of alpha or paired-chain data limited detectable features. Some IMGT-functional V segments, including TRBV6-2 and TRBV6-3, could not be told apart with the 87-base-pair reads, so those segments were excluded. Specific HLA alleles were associated with 15,000 to 20,000 TCR beta sequences at a false discovery rate of 0.05 in a later analysis. A later genetic analysis reported fewer N-insertions in productive TCRs among donors in an Asian-associated ancestry cluster than the roughly 620-donor mean. A later genetic analysis associated a missense DCLRE1C variant with V-gene and J-gene trimming of TCR beta chains, and an independent cohort replicated the association. The authors suggested that the approach could potentially be extended to other disease states and immunological phenotypes. Presence/absence analyses assumed roughly uniform sequencing depth across donors, an assumption that may not hold. Several of the top co-occurrence clusters appeared to be linked to parvovirus B19, influenza, CMV and Epstein-Barr virus, according to a later analysis. The study gave a list of around 170 TCR beta chains associated with cytomegalovirus. Linkage disequilibrium might explain the correlated functional status among segregating V segments, but an unknown experimental factor could not be ruled out. The only immune exposure information available for the cohort was CMV serostatus. While some public TCRs were present in many individuals, most TCR sequences turned up only very rarely across donors. Because counts were too low, approximately 18 rarely observed V segments, including chromosome 9 orphons, were excluded from the earlier analysis of roughly 580 of the donors. In a later analysis, HLA-associated TCR beta chains were found to be more clonally expanded and to have lower generation probabilities than equally common non-associated chains. A further reported finding was that TCR beta sequences accurately predicted the HLA-A and HLA-B alleles for most subjects in the first cohort. Because some donors lacked HLA typing at each locus, the association tests relied only on the typed subset. Cytomegalovirus status was reported to be diagnosed by the classifier with high specificity and sensitivity in both the original and validation cohorts. A cluster of highly shared sequence variants was judged likely to represent a technical artifact of the sequencing pipeline. In a later analysis, the rate of TCR association differed among HLA loci, with DRB1 alleles having the most associated TCRs and HLA-C alleles having the fewest. A later analysis found that most CMV-associated TCR beta chains appeared HLA-restricted, with HLA associations seemingly driven largely by CMV exposure.

At the junction V is shortened by 6 bases and J by 7 bases; bases outside the gene matches: 4. The CDR1 and CDR2 encoded by the germline V gene (reference sequence) are MNHEY and SMNVEV. The CDR3 goes from the cysteine to the phenylalanine over 14 residues. Kept here is only the CDR3 DNA, which spans 42 bases and is read in frame from base 1. Comments on this clone: Its cognate antigen has yet to be identified. No per-base quality is available; no much larger clone lies one base away.

Library prep was done by the immunoSEQ multiplex PCR assay. For the multiplex PCR, a mixture combining 60 forward primers for TCR Vbeta segments and 13 reverse primers for TCR Jbeta segments was used. A multiplex PCR assay on genomic DNA amplified the CDR3 region of rearranged TCR beta genes. The Illumina HiSeq System was used to sequence the amplified TCR beta libraries as 87-base-pair reads. Under the source paper's analysis protocol: A later analysis counted tens of millions of unique TCR beta chains across the 690 or so repertoires, and some 12 million of these chains were shared by at least two donors. Raw reads were error-corrected and collapsed into unique sequences by a nearest-neighbor algorithm in which closely related sequences were merged to remove PCR and sequencing errors. Alignment of CDR3 sequences to IMGT reference sequences was used to assign V, D and J gene segments. For a sequence to be retained, a match of at least six nucleotides to both a V gene segment and a J gene segment was required. A rearrangement was called productive if the CDR3 had no stop codons and remained in frame with V and J, and every other rearrangement was called non-productive. Following IMGT convention, CDR3 was defined as the stretch from the second conserved V-encoded cysteine up to the conserved J-encoded phenylalanine. The earlier analysis of more than 450 of the donors excluded sequences that lacked an unambiguous match to a single V gene segment. An earlier analysis of fewer than 650 of the donors classified V segments as functional when productive rearrangements were above 56.7% and as segregating when the standard deviation between donors was above 5%. To diagnose cytomegalovirus status from the catalog of TCR beta chain sequences, a statistical classification framework was built. In a later analysis, V and J genes were assigned by comparing TCR nucleotide sequences against IMGT/GENE-DB human TR gene sequences. The TCRdist pipeline was used in a later analysis to assign CDR3 sequences and most-parsimonious VDJ recombination scenarios. In a later analysis, each TCR beta chain was defined by its CDR3 amino acid sequence together with its V-gene family, and reads without a unique V-gene family were excluded. In a later analysis, fewer than 600 highly shared, low-generation-probability nucleotide sequences were removed to address suspected cross-contamination and a sequencing artifact. In a later analysis, a clonal expansion index for each public chain was calculated from normalized within-repertoire ranks of inferred template counts. In a later analysis, generation probabilities were computed with a VDJ recombination model fitted to out-of-frame rearrangements, and the resulting probabilities were checked against IGoR. In a later analysis, hypergeometric tests were used to score TCR-TCR, TCR-HLA and TCR-CMV co-occurrence, with a repertoire-size bias correction applied to TCR pairs. False discovery rates were estimated in a later analysis by permuting HLA or CMV assignments 20 times. In a later analysis, co-occurring TCRs were grouped using DBSCAN, with TCRdist sequence similarity added in when clustering inside HLA-allele-positive subsets. For co-occurrence clustering, repertoires with fewer than 30,000 or more than 120,000 public chains were excluded, along with roughly 5 repertoires with anomalous nucleotide sharing. TCRdb carries this immuneACCESS record with in-frame sequences only. Its versions omit some clonotypes, under half of them owing to an unresolved V gene in the studies checked, with the rest unexplained. V, J and clone size are taken as reported in that table, and D and trimming were inferred from the DNA itself. Present in this sample are 220,000 or so clones, about 75% of which were seen just once. The top ten clones comprise 1.8% of the sample.

The cohort was made up of roughly 670 healthy bone marrow donors. All cohort members were sampled while nominally healthy, although unrecorded immune exposures were likely present. The donor tested CMV seronegative and was one of the 352 seronegative cohort members. A peripheral blood sample was provided by each donor, and peripheral blood mononuclear cells were used for TCR beta sequencing. Genomic DNA extraction from the blood cell samples was performed with the Qiagen DNeasy Blood Extraction Kit. Specimen: PBMCs. The chain is encoded by TRBV27 joined to TRBJ2-1; TRBD2 agrees with 12 junctional bases. The receptor was isolated from a young woman in good health and CMV-seronegative. The CDR3 in this case is CASRLAGGNNEQFF. Here is the DNA: TGTGCCAGCAGACTAGCGGGAGGAAATAATGAGCAGTTCTTC.